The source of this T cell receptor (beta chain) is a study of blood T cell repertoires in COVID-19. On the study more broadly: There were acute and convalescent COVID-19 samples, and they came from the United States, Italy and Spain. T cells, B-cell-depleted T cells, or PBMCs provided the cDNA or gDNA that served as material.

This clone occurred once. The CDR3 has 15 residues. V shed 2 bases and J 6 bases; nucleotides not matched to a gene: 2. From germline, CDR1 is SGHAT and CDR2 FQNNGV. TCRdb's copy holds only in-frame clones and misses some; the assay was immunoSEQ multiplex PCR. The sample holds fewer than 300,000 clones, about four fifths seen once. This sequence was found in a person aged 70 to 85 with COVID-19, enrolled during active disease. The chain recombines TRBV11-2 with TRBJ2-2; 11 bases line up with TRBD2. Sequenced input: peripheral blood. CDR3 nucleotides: TGTGCCAGCAGCTTACTGGGACTAGCGGCCGGGGAGCTGTTTTTT. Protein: CASSLLGLAAGELFF. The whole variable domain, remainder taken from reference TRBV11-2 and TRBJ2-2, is EAGVAQSPRYKIIEKRQSVAFWCNPISGHATLYWYQQILGQGPKLLIQFQNNGVVDDSQLPKDRFSAERLKGVDSTLKIQPAKLEDSAVYLCASSLLGLAAGELFFGEGSRLTVL.